This TCR beta chain stems from a study of T cell repertoires in cytomegalovirus infection (dated by TCRdb to between 2018 and 2021). For the wider study: Recently identified HLA-C-restricted CMV epitopes, whose presentation resists viral immunomodulation, were targeted by peptide stimulations together with well-studied HLA-B-restricted epitopes. Donor HLA type was relevant to the analysis, as public TCR beta signatures indicated carriage of CMV infection together with the matching HLA type.

The CDR3, from cysteine to phenylalanine, totals 14 residues. The read is trimmed to its CDR3 DNA, 42 bases read in frame from base 1. Sequencing took place on an Illumina HiSeq 1500. Using fastp trimming at Q25 and MiXCR clonotype assembly, TCRdb reanalyzed the public sequencing data and kept in-frame beta chains. Rows are unified per CDR3 protein, each entry keeping the most common DNA and genes. This sample comprises 40,000 to 60,000 distinct CDR3 sequences, about 20% of them detected only once. The ten largest clones add up to around 90% of the sample. The paper's findings and limits, for the study overall: The ex vivo response was dominated by HLA-C-restricted CMV-specific TCR beta clonotypes, which also provided the single most frequent clonotype in two of eight donors. Cumulative frequency of public TCR beta family members discriminated carriers of CMV infection plus the relevant HLA type in this cohort and an independent roughly 330-donor cohort.

According to the study, the label for this sample's treatment or condition signals: in vitro stimulation with specific CMV peptide epitopes to enrich CMV-specific T cells. This clonotype was seen only a few times. Its antigen is unknown. One base away there is no much larger clone; base qualities are not given. The specimen was CD8+ T cells from cultured PBMCs, collected from culture after CMV antigen stimulation. The chain links TRBV12-3 or TRBV12-4 with TRBJ2-7, with a tentative D call of TRBD1 or TRBD2, each matching 5 bases. The J call may be incorrect, as the DNA end agrees better with TRBJ2-5. This TCR was sampled from a human donor in good health (CMV status not recorded). Some clones in this sample may be carry-over from other donors' samples. The CDR3 protein sequence reads: CASSSSGLQGTQYF. The DNA is as follows: TGTGCCAGCAGTTCCTCCGGACTCCAGGGGACCCAGTACTTC.